A single sample gave rise to the 3 T cell receptor beta chains below, sequenced in a study of cytomegalovirus exposure and HLA in healthy donors. 60 Vbeta and 13 Jbeta primers were used in PCR. The repertoire was sequenced with immunoSEQ multiplex PCR; TCRdb's copy has only in-frame clones and lacks some. The repertoire holds around 200,000 clones, with approximately 79% as singletons. Material for sequencing was PBMCs. Receptors originate from a man between 18 and 35 years old in good health and CMV-seronegative.

The chain combines TRBV27 with TRBJ1-1; D perhaps matches TRBD1 (6 bases). Trimming took 7 bases from V and 0 from J, leaving 21 bases between them. This CDR3 spans 17 amino acids. CDR1 MNHEY and CDR2 SMNVEV come from the germline V gene (reference sequence). The CDR3 here is CASKGFDRFYMNTEAFF. For the CDR3, the DNA is TGTGCCAGCAAGGGATTCGACAGGTTTTACATGAACACTGAAGCTTTCTTT.

The chain recombines TRBV5-1 with TRBJ1-4; D might be TRBD1 (5 bases). The ends were cut back, 7 bases at V and 7 bases at J, with 14 bases in the middle. The CDR3 is 13 amino acids. Germline assignment: CDR1 SGHRS and CDR2 YFSETQ. The CDR3: CASQEGHGEKLFF. CDR3 nucleotide sequence: TGCGCCAGCCAGGAGGGGCATGGTGAAAAACTGTTTTTT.

V and J are TRBV9 and TRBJ1-6; no firm D call. Germline values: CDR1 SGDLS, CDR2 YYNGEE. There are 15 residues in the CDR3. V was shortened by 0 bases and J by 8 bases, with 12 bases between the two germline ends. The CDR3, as DNA: TGTGCCAGCAGCGTAGCGGGGAGCGAATATTCACCCCTCCACTTT. It yields the protein CASSVAGSEYSPLHF.